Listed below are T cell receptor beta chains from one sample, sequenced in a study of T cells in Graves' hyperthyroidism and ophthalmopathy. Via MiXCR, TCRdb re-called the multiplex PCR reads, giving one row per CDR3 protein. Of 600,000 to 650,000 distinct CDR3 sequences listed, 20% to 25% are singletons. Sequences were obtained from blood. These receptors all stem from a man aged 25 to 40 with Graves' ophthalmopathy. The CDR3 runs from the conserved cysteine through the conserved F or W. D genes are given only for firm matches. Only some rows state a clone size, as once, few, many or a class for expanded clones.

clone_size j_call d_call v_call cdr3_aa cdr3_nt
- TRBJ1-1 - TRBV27 CASNQLGGTEAFF TGTGCCAGCAACCAGCTGGGGGGGACTGAAGCTTTCTTT
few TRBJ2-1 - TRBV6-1 CAGTTLSGGEQFF TGTGCCGGAACGACCTTAAGCGGCGGAGAGCAGTTCTTC
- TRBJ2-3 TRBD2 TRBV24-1 CATSDLSGKGTDTQYF TGTGCCACCAGTGATCTTAGCGGGAAGGGGACAGATACGCAGTATTTT
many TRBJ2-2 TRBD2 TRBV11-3 CASSLSGRVAGELFF TGTGCCAGCAGCTTATCCGGGAGGGTCGCCGGGGAGCTGTTTTTT
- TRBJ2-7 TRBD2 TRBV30 CAWTLAGVDEQYF TGTGCCTGGACCCTAGCGGGAGTTGACGAGCAGTACTTC
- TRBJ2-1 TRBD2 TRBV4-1 CASSHVTSGGAYNEQFF TGCGCCAGCAGCCACGTTACTAGCGGGGGGGCCTACAATGAGCAGTTCTTC
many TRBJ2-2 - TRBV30 CAWSVLETGELFF TGTGCCTGGAGTGTACTGGAAACCGGGGAGCTGTTTTTT
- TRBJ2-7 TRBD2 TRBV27 CASKEGLAGTYEQYF TGTGCCAGCAAGGAAGGACTAGCGGGGACCTACGAGCAGTACTTC
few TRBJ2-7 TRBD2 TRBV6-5 CASSYSGPAGGFFNEQYF TGTGCCAGCAGTTATTCCGGACCAGCGGGAGGCTTCTTCAACGAGCAGTACTTC
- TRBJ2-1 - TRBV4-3 CASSTLGSSYNEQFF TGCGCCAGCAGTACCCTAGGAAGCTCCTACAATGAGCAGTTCTTC
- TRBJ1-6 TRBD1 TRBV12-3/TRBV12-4 CASSFRTGRNSPLHF TGTGCCAGCAGTTTTAGGACAGGGAGGAATTCACCCCTCCACTTT
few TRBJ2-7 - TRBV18 CASSPGPTFEQYF TGTGCCAGCTCACCGGGACCTACCTTCGAGCAGTACTTC
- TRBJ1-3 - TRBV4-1 CASSQDRRGAGNTIYF TGCGCCAGCAGCCAAGACAGACGGGGTGCGGGAAACACCATATATTTT
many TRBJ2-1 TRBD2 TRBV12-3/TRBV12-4 CAITEGGSDTYNEQFF TGTGCCATAACCGAGGGCGGGAGCGACACCTACAATGAGCAGTTCTTC
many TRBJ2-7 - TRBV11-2 CASTGFTEGAYEQYF TGTGCCAGCACCGGGTTCACGGAGGGGGCCTACGAGCAGTACTTC
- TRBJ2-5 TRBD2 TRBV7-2 CASSKTSGSFETQYF TGTGCCAGCAGCAAAACAAGCGGGAGTTTTGAGACCCAGTACTTC
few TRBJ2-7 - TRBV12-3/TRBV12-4 CASSLGGMNEQYF TGTGCCAGCAGTCTGGGGGGTATGAACGAGCAGTACTTC
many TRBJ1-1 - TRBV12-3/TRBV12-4 CASRPDRMNTEAFF TGTGCCAGCAGACCGGACAGAATGAACACTGAAGCTTTCTTT
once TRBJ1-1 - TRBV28 CASSSRAEAFF TGTGCCAGCAGTTCCAGGGCTGAAGCTTTCTTT
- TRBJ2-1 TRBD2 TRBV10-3 CATRTGTSGPSSYNEQFF TGTGCCACCCGGACCGGGACTAGCGGGCCGAGCTCCTACAATGAGCAGTTCTTC
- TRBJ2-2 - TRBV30 CAWSVLVQRNTGELFF TGTGCCTGGAGTGTACTGGTACAGCGGAACACCGGGGAGCTGTTTTTT
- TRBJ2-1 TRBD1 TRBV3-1 CASIGDSSNEQFF TGTGCCAGCATCGGGGACAGTTCCAATGAGCAGTTCTTC
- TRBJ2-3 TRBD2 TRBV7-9 CASSLGGDSTDTQYF TGTGCCAGCAGCTTGGGGGGGGACAGCACAGATACGCAGTATTTT
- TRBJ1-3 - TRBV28 CASSPRRSSGNTIYF TGTGCCAGCAGTCCCCGACGGAGCTCTGGAAACACCATATATTTT
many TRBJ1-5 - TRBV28 CASSYGGRDNQPQHF TGTGCCAGCAGTTATGGAGGACGGGACAATCAGCCCCAGCATTTT
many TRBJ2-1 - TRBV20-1 CSARITGGRNNEQFF TGCAGTGCTAGAATAACAGGCGGAAGGAACAATGAGCAGTTCTTC
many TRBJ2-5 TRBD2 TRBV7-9 CASSTTSGQETQYF TGTGCCAGCAGCACGACTAGCGGCCAAGAGACCCAGTACTTC
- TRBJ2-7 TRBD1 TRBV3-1 CASNHPNGYTSRTGEYEQYF TGTGCCAGCAACCATCCTAACGGCTATACTTCGCGGACAGGAGAATACGAGCAGTACTTC
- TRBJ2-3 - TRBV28 CASSFSEGTDTQYF TGTGCCAGCAGTTTCTCGGAGGGCACAGATACGCAGTATTTT
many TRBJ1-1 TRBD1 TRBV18 CASSPRQGRNTEAFF TGTGCCAGCTCACCCAGACAGGGGCGGAACACTGAAGCTTTCTTT
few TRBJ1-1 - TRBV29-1 CSVRKYDRSEAFF TGCAGCGTCCGTAAATACGACAGGTCTGAAGCTTTCTTT
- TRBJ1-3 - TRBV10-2 CASSESKWGPGNTTYF -
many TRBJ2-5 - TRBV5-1 CASSSRWGETQYF TGCGCCAGCAGCTCGCGATGGGGGGAGACCCAGTACTTC
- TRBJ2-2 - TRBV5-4 CASSDTGYTGELFF TGTGCCAGCAGCGATACAGGATACACCGGGGAGCTGTTTTTT
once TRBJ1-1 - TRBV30 CAWSVWGRETEAFF TGTGCCTGGAGTGTGTGGGGAAGAGAGACTGAAGCTTTCTTT
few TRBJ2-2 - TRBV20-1 CSAENTGELFF TGCAGTGCCGAAAACACCGGGGAGCTGTTTTTT
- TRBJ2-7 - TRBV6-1 CASIAGVSGEQYF TGTGCCAGCATCGCAGGGGTCTCGGGAGAGCAGTACTTC
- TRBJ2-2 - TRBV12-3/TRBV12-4 CASRGGELFF TGTGCCAGCAGAGGCGGGGAGCTGTTTTTT
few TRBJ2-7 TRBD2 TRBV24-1 CATGTSGSDEQYF TGTGCCACGGGGACTAGCGGGAGTGACGAGCAGTACTTC
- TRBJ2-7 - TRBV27 CASSDTGSLDEQYF TGTGCCAGCAGTGATACCGGGTCACTGGACGAGCAGTACTTC
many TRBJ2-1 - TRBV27 CASSLSEGEYNEQFF TGTGCCAGCAGTTTATCAGAAGGGGAATACAATGAGCAGTTCTTC
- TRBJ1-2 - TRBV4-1 CASSQGDNGYTF TGCGCCAGCAGCCAGGGGGACAATGGCTACACCTTC
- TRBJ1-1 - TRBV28 CASQDGMNTEAFF TGTGCCAGCCAGGACGGCATGAACACTGAAGCTTTCTTT
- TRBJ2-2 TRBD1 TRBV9 CASSGTGQVAGELFF TGTGCCAGCAGCGGGACGGGACAGGTCGCCGGGGAGCTGTTTTTT
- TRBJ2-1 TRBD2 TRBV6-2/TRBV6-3 CASSYYGLAGDEQFF TGTGCCAGCAGTTATTACGGGCTAGCGGGAGATGAGCAGTTCTTC
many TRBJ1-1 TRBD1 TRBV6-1 CASSDDQGTANTEAFF TGTGCCAGCAGTGATGACCAAGGGACAGCGAACACTGAAGCTTTCTTT
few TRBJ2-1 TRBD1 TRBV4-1 CASSLTSDRGSYNEQFF TGCGCCAGCAGCCTCACCAGCGACAGGGGCTCCTACAATGAGCAGTTCTTC
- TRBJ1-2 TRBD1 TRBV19 CASGTGHNYGYTF TGTGCCAGTGGGACAGGCCACAACTATGGCTACACCTTC
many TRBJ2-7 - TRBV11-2 CASSLDPTGAEQYF TGTGCCAGCAGCTTAGATCCCACCGGAGCAGAGCAGTACTTC
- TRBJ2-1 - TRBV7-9 CASTPAGYNEQFF TGTGCCAGCACCCCGGCGGGGTACAATGAGCAGTTCTTC
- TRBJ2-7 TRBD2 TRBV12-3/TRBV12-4 CASTLGLAGVEQYF TGTGCCAGCACCTTGGGGCTAGCGGGAGTCGAGCAGTACTTC
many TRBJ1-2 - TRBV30 CAWIQGFNYGYTF TGTGCCTGGATTCAGGGTTTTAACTATGGCTACACCTTC
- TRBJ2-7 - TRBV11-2 CASSLALGWTYEQYF TGTGCCAGCAGCTTAGCGTTAGGGTGGACCTACGAGCAGTACTTC
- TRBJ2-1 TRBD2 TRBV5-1 CASSLYAGADSNEQFF TGCGCCAGCAGCTTATATGCGGGAGCTGATTCCAATGAGCAGTTCTTC